The rows below give T cell receptor beta chains drawn from one sample of a study of T cells in Graves' hyperthyroidism and ophthalmopathy. TCRdb reprocessed the multiplex PCR reads with MiXCR, giving one entry per CDR3 protein. Among approximately 610,000 distinct CDR3 sequences, approximately 15% were seen once, and the ten largest hold 18%. Material: blood. These TCRs come from a young woman with Graves' hyperthyroidism. The CDR3 runs from the conserved cysteine through the conserved F or W. A D gene is named only where the DNA matches it firmly. Some rows have no size entry. The others give once, few or many, or a class for an expanded clone.

clone_size | j_call | d_call | v_call | cdr3_aa | cdr3_nt
NA | TRBJ1-5 | TRBD1 | TRBV5-1 | CASSLGAGTGNQPQHF | TGCGCCAGCAGCTTGGGGGCCGGGACAGGGAATCAGCCCCAGCATTTT
few | TRBJ1-5 | NA | TRBV18 | CASSPRGWNQPQHF | TGTGCCAGCTCACCCAGGGGATGGAATCAGCCCCAGCATTTT
many | TRBJ1-6 | NA | TRBV6-6 | CASSYKDSSNSPLHF | TGTGCCAGCAGTTACAAAGACAGCTCCAATTCACCCCTCCACTTT
many | TRBJ1-1 | NA | TRBV12-3/TRBV12-4 | CASSLVVMNTEAFF | TGTGCCAGCAGTTTGGTAGTTATGAACACTGAAGCTTTCTTT
NA | TRBJ2-1 | TRBD2 | TRBV25-1 | CAGSLLAGHSNEQFF | TGTGCCGGCAGTCTACTAGCGGGTCATAGCAATGAGCAGTTCTTC
NA | TRBJ2-7 | NA | TRBV28 | CASSFPGISYEQYF | TGTGCCAGCAGCTTCCCCGGGATCTCCTACGAGCAGTACTTC
NA | TRBJ2-2 | NA | TRBV7-9 | CASSLKPGGELFF | TGTGCCAGCAGCCTTAAACCAGGCGGGGAGCTGTTTTTT
many | TRBJ2-4 | TRBD2 | TRBV12-3/TRBV12-4 | CASSLGPGLAGGGNIQYF | TGTGCCAGCAGTTTAGGTCCGGGACTAGCGGGAGGCGGGAACATTCAGTACTTC
few | TRBJ1-1 | TRBD1 | TRBV24-1 | CATSDLEGQEAFF | TGTGCCACCAGTGATTTGGAGGGACAGGAAGCTTTCTTT
NA | TRBJ1-2 | NA | TRBV15 | CATSIGGRYGYTF | TGTGCCACCAGCATAGGGGGAAGGTATGGCTACACCTTC
NA | TRBJ2-7 | NA | TRBV4-1 | CASSQDNDDRYEQYF | TGCGCCAGCAGCCAAGATAACGACGATCGATACGAGCAGTACTTC
NA | TRBJ1-2 | NA | TRBV3-1 | CASSSGYGCTF | TGTGCCAGCAGCTCAGGGTATGGCTGCACCTTC
many | TRBJ2-5 | NA | TRBV6-1 | CASTSWVAGQETQYF | TGTGCCAGCACCTCCTGGGTTGCGGGGCAAGAGACCCAGTACTTC
few | TRBJ2-1 | TRBD2 | TRBV6-2/TRBV6-3 | CASSYLVGSGTTYNEQFF | TGTGCCAGCAGTTATTTAGTGGGTAGCGGGACAACCTACAATGAGCAGTTCTTC
many | TRBJ2-3 | NA | TRBV6-1 | CASSQDRADTQYF | TGTGCCAGCAGCCAGGACAGAGCAGATACGCAGTATTTT
few | TRBJ2-5 | TRBD2 | TRBV20-1 | CSARGLAGGGKETQYF | TGCAGTGCTAGAGGCCTAGCGGGAGGGGGGAAAGAGACCCAGTACTTC
NA | TRBJ1-4 | TRBD1 | TRBV12-3/TRBV12-4 | CASSRQGFTNEKLFF | TGTGCCAGCAGCCGACAGGGGTTCACTAATGAAAAACTGTTTTTT
few | TRBJ1-6 | NA | TRBV7-9 | CASSLETAYNSPLHF | TGTGCCAGCAGCTTAGAGACAGCGTATAATTCACCCCTCCACTTT
few | TRBJ2-1 | TRBD2 | TRBV2 | CASLLFPSGYNEQFF | TGTGCCAGCTTGCTTTTCCCTAGCGGCTACAATGAGCAGTTCTTC
many | TRBJ2-1 | NA | TRBV2 | CASSIKYEQFF | TGTGCCAGCAGCATAAAGTATGAGCAGTTCTTC
many | TRBJ2-5 | NA | TRBV6-1 | CASSTLTRPQETQYF | TGTGCCAGCAGCACCTTAACTAGGCCTCAAGAGACCCAGTACTTC
many | TRBJ2-1 | TRBD1 | TRBV29-1 | CSVDWTGSYNEQFF | TGCAGCGTTGACTGGACAGGGTCTTACAATGAGCAGTTCTTC
many | TRBJ2-2 | NA | TRBV28 | CASSLPRGGYTGELFF | TGTGCCAGCAGTTTACCCAGGGGTGGGTACACCGGGGAGCTGTTTTTT
few | TRBJ2-7 | TRBD1 | TRBV4-3 | CASSQGEPGQRKQYF | TGCGCCAGCAGCCAAGGGGAGCCGGGACAGCGGAAGCAGTACTTC
NA | TRBJ2-7 | NA | TRBV6-5 | CASSHGGFYEQYF | TGTGCCAGCAGTCACGGGGGCTTCTACGAGCAGTACTTC
few | TRBJ2-1 | TRBD2 | TRBV5-5 | CASSLGGTGTRYYNEQFF | TGTGCCAGCAGCCTGGGAGGTACCGGGACTAGATACTACAATGAGCAGTTCTTC
many | TRBJ1-1 | NA | TRBV3-1 | CATRADNTEAFF | TGTGCTACCAGGGCAGATAACACTGAAGCTTTCTTT
many | TRBJ2-3 | NA | TRBV6-2/TRBV6-3 | CASSYDPDTQYF | TGTGCCAGCAGTTATGACCCGGATACGCAGTATTTT
few | TRBJ2-1 | NA | TRBV7-2 | CASSRSGTFRGEQFF | TGTGCCAGCAGTCGATCCGGGACATTTAGAGGTGAGCAGTTCTTC
NA | TRBJ1-2 | NA | TRBV5-6 | CASSRRDVLRGYTF | TGTGCCAGCAGCAGGCGGGACGTCCTTCGGGGCTACACCTTC
many | TRBJ1-1 | NA | TRBV19 | CASSSNTRGTEAFF | TGTGCCAGTAGTTCAAACACCCGAGGCACTGAAGCTTTCTTT
few | TRBJ2-3 | NA | TRBV10-3 | CAISSGVITDTQYF | TGTGCCATCAGCTCAGGGGTGATCACAGATACGCAGTATTTT
NA | TRBJ1-1 | NA | TRBV6-2/TRBV6-3 | CASSYIGKKTEALF | TGTGCCAGCAGTTACATAGGAAAAAAAACTGAAGCTCTCTTT
NA | TRBJ1-1 | NA | TRBV3-1 | CASSQGWFPQNTEAFF | TGTGCCAGCAGCCAAGGTTGGTTTCCACAGAACACTGAAGCTTTCTTT
many | TRBJ1-1 | NA | TRBV13 | CASSGPRDLGWDTEAFF | TGTGCCAGCAGCGGACCCCGGGACCTCGGGTGGGACACTGAAGCTTTCTTT
NA | TRBJ2-7 | TRBD2 | TRBV28 | CASRLLAGAPEQYF | TGTGCCAGCAGACTACTAGCGGGAGCCCCCGAGCAGTACTTC
many | TRBJ1-1 | NA | TRBV2 | CASSELGAGTEAFF | TGTGCCAGCAGTGAACTAGGGGCTGGCACTGAAGCTTTCTTT